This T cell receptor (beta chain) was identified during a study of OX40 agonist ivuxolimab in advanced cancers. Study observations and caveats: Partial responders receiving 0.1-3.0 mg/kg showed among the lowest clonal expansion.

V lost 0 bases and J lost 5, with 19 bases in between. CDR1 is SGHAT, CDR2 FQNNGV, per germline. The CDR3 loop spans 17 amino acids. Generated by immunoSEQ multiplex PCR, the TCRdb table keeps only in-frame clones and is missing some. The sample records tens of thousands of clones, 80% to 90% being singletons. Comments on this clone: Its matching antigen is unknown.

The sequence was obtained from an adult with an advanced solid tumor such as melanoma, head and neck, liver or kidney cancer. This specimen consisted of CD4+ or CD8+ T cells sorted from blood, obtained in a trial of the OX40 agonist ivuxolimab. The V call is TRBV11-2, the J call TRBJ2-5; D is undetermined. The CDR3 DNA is TGTGCCAGCAGCTTAGAGGGCCCGACCGAATTTGGGGAGACCCAGTACTTC. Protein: CASSLEGPTEFGETQYF.